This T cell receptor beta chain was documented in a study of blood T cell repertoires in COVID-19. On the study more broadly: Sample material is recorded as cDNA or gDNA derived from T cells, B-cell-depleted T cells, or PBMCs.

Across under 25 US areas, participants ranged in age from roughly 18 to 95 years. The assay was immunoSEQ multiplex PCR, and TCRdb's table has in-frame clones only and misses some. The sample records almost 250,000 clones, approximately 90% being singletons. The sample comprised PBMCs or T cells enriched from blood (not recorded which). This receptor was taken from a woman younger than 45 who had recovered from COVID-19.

DNA of the CDR3: TGTGCCAGCAGCTTACGGGACAGTTCCTACAATGAGCAGTTCTTC. This translates into CASSLRDSSYNEQFF. The chain has TRBV11-2 and TRBJ2-1, with 7 nucleotides matching TRBD1. This CDR3 is built from 15 residues. V shed 2 bases, J shed 1 base, and the junction held 2 bases outside the gene matches. Germline lookup yields CDR1 SGHAT and CDR2 FQNNGV.